This T cell receptor (beta chain) was identified in a study of blood T cell repertoires in COVID-19. Original handling: For nucleated cells, counts were estimated from reference gene primer amplification. The data were produced by immunoSEQ multiplex PCR, yet TCRdb's version contains in-frame clones alone and is incomplete. V, J and clone size were drawn from that table, and D and trimming were deduced from the DNA. This sample has a few hundred thousand clones, with roughly 89% found just once. The germline V and J ends were trimmed by 2 bases and 2 bases, with 10 bases remaining between them. CDR3 length equals 16 residues. Germline assignment: CDR1 SNHLY and CDR2 FYNNEI.

Sample: peripheral blood. The chain carries TRBV2 and TRBJ1-6; D is uncertain. This TCR was sampled from a woman aged 40 to 50 with COVID-19, enrolled during active disease. In DNA, the CDR3 is TGTGCCAGCAGTGAACGAGTTTTCCCCTATAATTCACCCCTCCACTTT. Amino acid sequence: CASSERVFPYNSPLHF.